This T cell receptor beta chain was observed in a study of human T cells and chemical hapten exposure. The table lists this clonotype with many counts. CDR1 is SNHLY, CDR2 FYNNEI, per germline. The CDR3 is 16 amino acids. V trimming: 9 bases; J trimming: 7 bases; junction bases outside the gene matches: 13. Time point described: patch test 1, 2 weeks after DPC sensitization. Regarding treatment: therapeutic diphenylcyclopropenone sensitization with weekly scalp DPC. Blood collection happened ahead of applying each patch test. Each CDR3 protein is one row after TCRdb ran MiXCR on the RACE reads. The sample carries under 120,000 distinct CDR3 sequences, 9.5% to 12% recorded once.

The sequence came from a woman in her 40s with alopecia areata. Some clones in this sample may be carry-over from other donors' samples. Sequenced material: whole blood, taken in connection with sensitization to the hapten diphenylcyclopropenone (DPC). The rearrangement links TRBV2 to TRBJ2-1, with 12 bases lining up with TRBD2. CDR3 residues: CASRLLAGGGGNEQFF. DNA of the CDR3: TGTGCCAGTCGGTTACTAGCGGGAGGAGGCGGGAATGAGCAGTTCTTC.